Following are 3 T cell receptor beta chains from one sample sequenced in a study of blood T cell repertoires in COVID-19. Clones were sequenced by immunoSEQ multiplex PCR, and TCRdb holds only the in-frame ones, with some missing. The sample lists roughly 260,000 clones, nearly 90% occurring once. The sequenced sample was peripheral blood. The receptor source for this set is a woman in her 40s who had recovered from COVID-19.

This sequence joins TRBV19 and TRBJ2-7; no clear D. The CDR3 runs to 13 residues. The ends were cut back, 0 bases at V and 7 bases at J, with 10 bases in the middle. CDR1 is LNHDA and CDR2 is SQIVND in the germline V gene (reference sequence). The CDR3 sequence is CASSIEYRREQYF. The CDR3 region has the DNA TGTGCCAGTAGTATAGAGTACAGAAGAGAGCAGTACTTC.

The rearrangement links TRBV6-2 or TRBV6-3 to TRBJ2-7, with 8 positions matching TRBD1. The CDR3 is 14 residues long. The J segment lost 3 bases and the V segment lost 2 bases, leaving 3 bases of the junction unmatched. Germline CDR1 MNHEY, CDR2 SVGEGT. Here the CDR3 reads CASSYTTGGYEQYF. CDR3 DNA: TGTGCCAGCAGTTACACAACAGGGGGCTACGAGCAGTACTTC.

This chain links TRBV18 with TRBJ1-2; D remains unclear. The CDR3 spans 13 residues. Trimming took off 2 bases at V and 5 bases at J, with 9 bases between the two ends. CDR1 is KGHSH, CDR2 LQKENI, per germline. The CDR3 reads CASSPAAGYGYTF. The CDR3 DNA reads TGTGCCAGCTCACCAGCGGCCGGATATGGCTACACCTTC.